These 12 T cell receptor beta chains originate from one sample sequenced in a study of CD8+ T cells in alopecia areata. Sorting relied on CD4, CD8alpha, NKG2D, NKG2ACE and other markers applied to pooled cutaneous lymph node cells. Following extraction, RNA underwent reverse transcription to cDNA, which served as the sequencing template. The data were produced by immunoSEQ multiplex PCR, yet TCRdb's version contains in-frame clones alone and is incomplete. The sample gives about 300,000 clones, none seen only once, and the top ten clones hold 0.9% to 1.5%. Sequencing was done on a sample of CD4+ T cells sorted from a lymph node. Receptors originate from a C3H/HeJ mouse with alopecia areata. The strain's MHC type: H2-k.

This clone has just a few counts. All gene names here are mouse names. The read ends 4 residues before the CDR3 terminus; that terminus is restored from the germline J gene. The chain has TRBV31 and TRBJ2-7; the match to TRBD2 covers 10 bases. Germline-derived CDR1 and CDR2 are GKSSPN and SITVG. The CDR3 spans 14 residues. The sequenced part of the CDR3 DNA is TGTGCCTGGAGTCGGGGGACTGGGGATTAT. Encoded protein: CAWSRGTGDY. The whole CDR3 protein is CAWSRGTGDYEQYF. Drawing the rest from reference TRBV31 and TRBJ2-7, the complete variable domain is AQTIHQWPVAEIKAVGSPLSLGCTIKGKSSPNLYWYWQATGGTLQQLFYSITVGQVESVVQLNLSASRPKDDQFILSTEKLLLSHSGFYLCAWSRGTGDYEQYFGPGTRLTVL.

Regarding this clone: The listed genes are named as in mouse. The part of the CDR3 DNA that was read is TGCACCTGCAGTGGCCGGGACAGTCAAGAC. It encodes CTCSGRDSQD. The whole CDR3 reads CTCSGRDSQDTQYF. The chain couples TRBV1 to TRBJ2-5, with TRBD1 matching 7 bases. The CDR3 goes on 4 residues after the read ends, and that part is filled in from the germline J gene. The CDR3 is 14 residues long. Trimming cost V 4 bases and J 3 bases; bases outside gene matches: 4. Germline CDR1 NSQYPW, CDR2 LRSPGD (reference sequence).

This clone was seen a few times. All gene names here are mouse names. The read comes to an end 4 residues before the CDR3 does, leaving the germline J gene to fill in the end. The genes are TRBV1 and TRBJ2-3; 7 bases fit TRBD1. Per the germline V gene, CDR1 is NSQYPW and CDR2 is LRSPGD (reference sequence). The CDR3 loop spans 14 amino acids. The junction had 0 bases not matched to a gene; V was cut back by 0 bases and J by 3 bases. CDR3 DNA, as far as it was read: TGCACCTGCAGTGCAGAGGGACAGGCAGAA. Amino acid sequence: CTCSAEGQAE. The CDR3, in full, reads CTCSAEGQAETLYF.

Concerning this clone itself: Given a much more abundant clone one base away, this may be a read error. Gene names refer to mouse genes. Read coverage stops 4 residues before the CDR3 terminus; the germline J gene supplies the remainder. This chain connects TRBV13-1 to TRBJ2-2, with 8 bases identical to TRBD2. Germline V CDR1 and CDR2: NSHNY, SYGAGN. This CDR3 contains 15 residues. Germline trimming cut 4 bases from V and 0 bases from J; bases unmatched to any gene: 2. Partial CDR3 DNA: TGTGCCAGCAGTCTACTGGGGGCAAACACCGGG. Encoded protein: CASSLLGANTG. The CDR3 reads in full as CASSLLGANTGQLYF.

A word on this clone: Gene names follow the mouse nomenclature. The read ends 4 residues shy of where the CDR3 ends; the end is completed using the germline J gene. The chain has TRBV13-3 and TRBJ2-4, with D maybe TRBD1 (5 bases). This CDR3 has 13 residues. Per the germline V gene, CDR1 is NNHDY and CDR2 is SYVADS. Between the trimmed V and J ends, which lost 5 bases and 2 bases, there was a span of 9 bases. The CDR3 bases that were read are TGTGCCAGCAGAAGACAGATTCAAAAC. Translation: CASRRQIQN. The complete CDR3 reads CASRRQIQNTLYF.

To note about this clone: The germline and genes are mouse ones. With the read ending 4 residues before the CDR3 end, the germline J gene is used to fill in that end. The chain uses TRBV5 and TRBJ2-7, with D tentatively TRBD2 (6 bases). The CDR3 consists of 15 residues. The ends were cut back, 4 bases at V and 0 bases at J, with 13 bases in the middle. Germline V CDR1 and CDR2: LGHNA, YNLKQL (reference sequence). The covered CDR3 bases are TGTGCCAGCAGCCCTGCCGACTGGAGCTCCTAT. It encodes CASSPADWSSY. The full CDR3 protein is CASSPADWSSYEQYF.

About this clone itself: A much larger clone is a single base away; this may be a read error. Gene and germline names: mouse. The CDR3 goes on 3 residues after the read ends, and that part is filled in from the germline J gene. This sample also contains other DNA sequences that code for the same CDR3. V is TRBV13-1 and J is TRBJ1-6, with D possibly being TRBD1 (5 bases). TRBJ1-6 carries the ORF label, with uncertain function. Germline CDR1 NSHNY, CDR2 SYGAGN. The length of the CDR3 is 13 residues. The V end was cut by 5 bases, the J end by 4 bases, with 7 bases between. The covered CDR3 bases are TGTGCCAGCAGCGGACAATATAATTCGCCC. It encodes CASSGQYNSP. The CDR3 in its entirety is CASSGQYNSPLYF.

There are a few counts of this clone. The gene names given are mouse names. The read ends 4 residues before the CDR3 terminus; that terminus is restored from the germline J gene. The chain is built from TRBV17 and TRBJ1-2; D is undetermined. Germline CDR1 MNHDT, CDR2 YYDKIL. CDR3 size: 13 residues. V gave up 3 bases and J gave up 0 bases, with 5 bases separating them. The CDR3: CASSSPTNSDYTF. The covered CDR3 bases are TGTGCTAGCAGTAGCCCCACAAACTCC.

About this clone itself: Genes here carry mouse names. The read terminates 4 residues before the CDR3 end, so the remaining end is supplied by the germline J gene. The V call is TRBV1, the J call TRBJ2-2, with D possibly TRBD1 on 6 matching bases. Germline V gene sequence: CDR1 NSQYPW, CDR2 LRSPGD (reference sequence). V was cut by 4 bases and J by 0 bases, with 9 bases left in between. The CDR3 consists of 15 residues. The CDR3 loop reads CTCSVTGANTGQLYF. The covered CDR3 bases are TGCACCTGCAGTGTGACAGGAGCAAACACCGGG. The full variable domain, completed using reference TRBV1 and TRBJ2-2, is VTLLEQNPRWRLVPRGQAVNLRCILKNSQYPWMSWYQQDLQKQLQWLFTLRSPGDKEVKSLPGADYLATRVTDTELRLQVANMSQGRTLYCTCSVTGANTGQLYFGEGSKLTVL.

This clone came up a few times. Gene names and germline match the mouse. From the germline J gene comes the end of the CDR3, since the read stops 4 residues before it. The chain employs TRBV17 and TRBJ2-7; 9 positions agree with TRBD2. Germline V gene lookup returns CDR1 MNHDT and CDR2 YYDKIL. There are 16 residues in the CDR3. The trim removed 3 bases at V and 0 bases at J, leaving 6 bases unmatched. The covered CDR3 bases are TGTGCTAGCAGTAGGGATTACTGGGGGGCCTCCTAT. It codes for CASSRDYWGASY. The complete CDR3 protein is CASSRDYWGASYEQYF.

This clone was detected ten times or more. All gene names here are mouse names. The read ends 4 residues shy of where the CDR3 ends; the end is completed using the germline J gene. In the same sample, other DNA sequences code for this CDR3. The chain combines TRBV31 with TRBJ2-3, with TRBD2 matching over 10 bases. The CDR3 consists of 15 residues. The germline V gene has CDR1 GKSSPN and CDR2 SITVG. The V segment lost 1 base and the J segment 0 bases; nucleotides outside the gene matches: 1. The CDR3 is CAWSRTGGSAETLYF. The sequenced CDR3 bases are TGTGCCTGGAGTCGGACTGGGGGTAGTGCAGAA.

On this clone itself: These gene names are mouse names. The CDR3 end lies 4 residues beyond the end of the read and is filled in from the germline J gene. The chain combines TRBV13-3 with TRBJ1-1; the D is unclear. CDR3 length equals 11 residues. CDR1 NNHDY and CDR2 SYVADS come from the germline V gene. This CDR3 is CASSDKVEVFF. CDR3 DNA (partial): TGTGCCAGCAGTGATAAAGTA.